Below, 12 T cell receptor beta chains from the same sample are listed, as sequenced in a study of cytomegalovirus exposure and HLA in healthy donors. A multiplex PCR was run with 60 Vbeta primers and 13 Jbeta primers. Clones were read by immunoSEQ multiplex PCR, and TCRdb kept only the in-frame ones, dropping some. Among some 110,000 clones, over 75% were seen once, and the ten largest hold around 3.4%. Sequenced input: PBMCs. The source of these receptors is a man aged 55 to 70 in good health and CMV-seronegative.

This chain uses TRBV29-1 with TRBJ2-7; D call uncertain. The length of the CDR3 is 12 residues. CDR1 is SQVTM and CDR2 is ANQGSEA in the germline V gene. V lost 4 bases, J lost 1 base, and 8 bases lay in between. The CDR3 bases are TGCAGCGTTGTTCCGGAGTCCTACGAGCAGTACTTC. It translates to CSVVPESYEQYF.

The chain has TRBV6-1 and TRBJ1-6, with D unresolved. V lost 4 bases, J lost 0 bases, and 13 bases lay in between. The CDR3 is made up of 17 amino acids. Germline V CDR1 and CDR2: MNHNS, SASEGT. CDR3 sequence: CASSAERLSSYNSPLHF. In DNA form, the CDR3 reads TGTGCCAGCAGTGCGGAACGACTCAGCTCCTATAATTCACCCCTCCACTTT.

The CDR3 bases are TGTGCCAGCAGCCAAGACTTCCTCGCCATATATTTT. Translated, it gives CASSQDFLAIYF. The V and J genes are TRBV4-2 and TRBJ1-3; D is unresolved. V gave up 0 bases and J gave up 11 bases, with 8 bases separating them. CDR3 length: 12 amino acids. Germline CDR1 LGHNA, CDR2 YNFKEQ.

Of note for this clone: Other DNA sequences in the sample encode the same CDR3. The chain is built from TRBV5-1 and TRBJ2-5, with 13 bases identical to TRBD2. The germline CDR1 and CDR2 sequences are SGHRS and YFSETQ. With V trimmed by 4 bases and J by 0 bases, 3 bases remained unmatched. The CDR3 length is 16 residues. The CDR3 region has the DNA TGCGCCAGCAGCCTAGGACTAGCGGGGGACCAAGAGACCCAGTACTTC. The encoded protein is CASSLGLAGDQETQYF.

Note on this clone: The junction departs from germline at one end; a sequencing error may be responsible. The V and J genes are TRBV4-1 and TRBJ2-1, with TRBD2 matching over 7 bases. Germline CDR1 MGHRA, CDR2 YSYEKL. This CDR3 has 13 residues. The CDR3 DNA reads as TGCGCCAGCAGCCAAGTAAACGGGGGGAACGGGATCTTC. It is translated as CASSQVNGGNGIF.

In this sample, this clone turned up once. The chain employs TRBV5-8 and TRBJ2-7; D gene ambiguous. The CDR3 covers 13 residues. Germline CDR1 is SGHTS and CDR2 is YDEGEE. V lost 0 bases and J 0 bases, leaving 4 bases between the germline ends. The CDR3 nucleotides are TGTGCCAGCAGCTTGGGTAGCTCCTACGAGCAGTACGTC. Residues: CASSLGSSYEQYV.

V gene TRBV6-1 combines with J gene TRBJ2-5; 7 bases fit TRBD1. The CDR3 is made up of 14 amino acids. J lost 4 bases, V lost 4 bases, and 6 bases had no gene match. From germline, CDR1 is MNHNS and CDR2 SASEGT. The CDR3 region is CASSGRQGTETQYF. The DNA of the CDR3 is TGTGCCAGCAGTGGACGACAGGGAACAGAGACCCAGTACTTC.

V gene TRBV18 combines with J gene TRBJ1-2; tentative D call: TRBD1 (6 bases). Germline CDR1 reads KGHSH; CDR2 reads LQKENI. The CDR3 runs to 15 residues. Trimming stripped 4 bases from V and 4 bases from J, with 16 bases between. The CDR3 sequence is CASSRLQGTTYGYTF. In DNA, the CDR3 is TGTGCCAGCTCACGACTACAGGGAACTACCTATGGCTACACCTTC.

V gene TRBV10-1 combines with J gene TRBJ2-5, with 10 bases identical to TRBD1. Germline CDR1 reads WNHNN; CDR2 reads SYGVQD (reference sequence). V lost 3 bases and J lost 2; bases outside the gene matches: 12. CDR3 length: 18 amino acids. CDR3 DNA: TGCGCCAGCAGTGATCCCGCCGGGACAGGGGACCCTCAAGAGACCCAGTACTTC. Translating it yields CASSDPAGTGDPQETQYF.

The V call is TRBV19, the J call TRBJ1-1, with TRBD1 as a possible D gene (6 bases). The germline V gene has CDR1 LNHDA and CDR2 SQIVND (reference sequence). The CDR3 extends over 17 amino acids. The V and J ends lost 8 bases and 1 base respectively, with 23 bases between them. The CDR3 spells CASSDPLGAGKNTEAFF. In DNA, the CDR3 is TGTGCCAGTTCCGACCCCTTGGGGGCAGGCAAGAACACTGAAGCTTTCTTT.

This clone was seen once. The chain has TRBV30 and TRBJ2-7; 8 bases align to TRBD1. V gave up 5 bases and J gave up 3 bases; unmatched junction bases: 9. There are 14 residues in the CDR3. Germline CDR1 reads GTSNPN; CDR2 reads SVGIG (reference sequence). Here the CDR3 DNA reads TGTGCCTGGGGGGACAGGACAGGGATCTACGAGCAGTACTTC. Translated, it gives CAWGDRTGIYEQYF. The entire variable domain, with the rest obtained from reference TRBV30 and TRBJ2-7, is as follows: SQTIHQWPATLVQPVGSPLSLECTVEGTSNPNLYWYRQAAGRGLQLLFYSVGIGQISSEVPQNLSASRPQDRQFILSSKKLLLSDSGFYLCAWGDRTGIYEQYFGPGTRLTVT.

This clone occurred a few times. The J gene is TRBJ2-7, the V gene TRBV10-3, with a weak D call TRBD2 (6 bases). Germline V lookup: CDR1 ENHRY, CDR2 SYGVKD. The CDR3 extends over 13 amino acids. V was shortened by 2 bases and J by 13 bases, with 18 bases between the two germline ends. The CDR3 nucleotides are TGTGCCATCAGTGAGGCGGGACGTACAAAGGCATACTTC. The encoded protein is CAISEAGRTKAYF.